These T cell receptor beta chains were read from a single sample in a study of blood T cell repertoires in COVID-19. Repertoires were generated with immunoSEQ multiplex PCR, while TCRdb's copy carries only in-frame clones and drops some. This sample carries under 150,000 clones, 77% of them seen once, and the ten largest clones take approximately 9%. The specimen sequenced was peripheral blood. These receptors were collected from a woman aged 45-65 years with active or convalescent COVID-19. The CDR3 runs from the conserved cysteine through the conserved F or W. The D gene is left open where the match is weak. Expanded clones get a size class; other rows say once, few or many, or leave the size out.

v_gene	len	abundance	d_gene	j_gene	CDR3aa	CDR3nt
TRBV2	15	NA	NA	TRBJ1-2	CASSEALWTLYGYTF	TGTGCCAGCAGTGAAGCGCTTTGGACTCTCTATGGCTACACCTTC
TRBV27	19	NA	TRBD2	TRBJ2-1	CASSLRLAGATSSYNEQFF	TGTGCCAGCAGTTTAAGACTAGCGGGAGCGACGAGCTCCTACAATGAGCAGTTCTTC
TRBV19	15	few	TRBD2	TRBJ2-5	CASSRSSGSQETQYF	TGTGCCAGTAGTAGGTCTAGCGGGAGCCAAGAGACCCAGTACTTC
TRBV6-5	14	NA	TRBD1	TRBJ2-1	CASTRDRRYNEQFF	TGTGCCAGCACTCGGGACAGGCGTTACAATGAGCAGTTCTTC
TRBV6-5	14	NA	NA	TRBJ2-3	CASKTPGSTDTQYF	TGTGCCAGCAAAACCCCCGGTTCAACAGATACGCAGTATTTT
TRBV18	15	NA	NA	TRBJ1-3	CASSPSGSSGNTIYF	TGTGCCAGCTCACCCTCAGGAAGCTCTGGAAACACCATATATTTT
TRBV11-2	14	NA	NA	TRBJ1-1	CASSYDGLNTEAFF	TGTGCCAGCAGCTACGATGGCTTGAACACTGAAGCTTTCTTT
TRBV9	14	NA	NA	TRBJ2-7	CASSLYDRSNEQYF	TGTGCCAGCAGCCTCTACGACAGGTCCAACGAGCAGTACTTC
TRBV6-2/TRBV6-3	16	NA	NA	TRBJ2-7	CASSSRSYLSSYEQYF	TGTGCCAGCAGCTCTAGATCCTATCTGAGCTCCTACGAGCAGTACTTC
TRBV19	12	NA	NA	TRBJ1-1	CASRQQPTEAFF	TGTGCCAGCCGACAGCAGCCCACTGAAGCTTTCTTT
TRBV4-3	14	NA	NA	TRBJ1-1	CASSQAVSNTEAFF	TGCGCCAGCAGCCAAGCGGTATCGAACACTGAAGCTTTCTTT
TRBV9	14	NA	TRBD1	TRBJ2-7	CASSPGTGVREQYF	TGTGCCAGCAGCCCTGGGACAGGGGTAAGAGAGCAGTACTTC
TRBV23-1	14	NA	NA	TRBJ2-2	CASSQGLNTGELFF	TGCGCCAGCTCCCAGGGCCTCAACACCGGGGAGCTGTTTTTT
TRBV5-4	12	NA	NA	TRBJ2-3	CASSSEEGTQYF	TGTGCCAGCAGCTCGGAAGAGGGTACGCAGTATTTT
TRBV13	15	NA	TRBD2	TRBJ2-1	CASSLEAGGRNEQFF	TGTGCCAGCAGCTTAGAAGCGGGGGGGCGCAATGAGCAGTTCTTC
TRBV18	15	NA	TRBD1	TRBJ1-1	CASSPGGQGNTEAFF	TGTGCCAGCTCACCTGGGGGACAGGGGAACACTGAAGCTTTCTTT
TRBV3-1/TRBV3-2	16	NA	NA	TRBJ1-2	CASSQDKGRQGYGYTF	TGTGCCAGCAGCCAAGATAAAGGACGGCAGGGCTATGGCTACACCTTC
TRBV4-3	15	NA	NA	TRBJ1-5	CASSQSRGLRQPQHF	TGCGCCAGCAGCCAGTCCCGAGGGCTTCGACAGCCCCAGCATTTT
TRBV4-3	14	NA	NA	TRBJ2-2	CASSQGDRTGELFF	TGCGCCAGCAGCCAGGGCGACAGGACCGGGGAGCTGTTTTTT
TRBV5-4	16	NA	NA	TRBJ1-3	CASSSGGRSSGNTIYF	TGTGCCAGCAGCTCGGGTGGTCGTAGTTCCGGAAACACCATATATTTT
TRBV7-6	14	once	NA	TRBJ2-3	CASSESSGTDTQYF	TGTGCCAGCAGCGAATCTAGCGGCACAGATACGCAGTATTTT
TRBV5-1	15	NA	TRBD1	TRBJ1-1	CASSPSGQGGTEAFF	TGCGCCAGCAGCCCCTCCGGACAGGGAGGCACTGAAGCTTTCTTT
TRBV28	11	NA	NA	TRBJ1-1	CASRRGPEAFF	TGTGCCAGCCGGCGGGGGCCTGAAGCTTTCTTT
TRBV28	16	NA	TRBD1	TRBJ2-7	CASSLPLTGKGYEQYF	TGTGCCAGCAGTCTCCCCCTGACAGGGAAGGGGTACGAGCAGTACTTC
TRBV30	14	NA	NA	TRBJ1-3	CAWSVGASGNTIYF	TGTGCCTGGAGTGTGGGGGCTTCAGGAAACACCATATATTTT
TRBV27	16	NA	TRBD1	TRBJ1-2	CASSFSEGRTGRGYTF	TGTGCCAGCAGTTTCTCGGAAGGGAGGACAGGGCGCGGCTACACCTTC
TRBV4-3	18	NA	TRBD2	TRBJ2-5	CASSQGMSGGALEETQYF	TGCGCCAGCAGCCAAGGGATGAGCGGGGGGGCCTTGGAAGAGACCCAGTACTTC
TRBV4-2	14	NA	TRBD2	TRBJ2-7	CASSPGTTIYEQYF	TGTGCCAGCAGCCCCGGGACTACTATCTACGAGCAGTACTTC
TRBV5-4	13	once	TRBD1	TRBJ2-1	CAIGDRKVDEQFF	TGTGCCATAGGGGACAGGAAAGTCGATGAGCAGTTCTTC
TRBV5-1	15	NA	TRBD1	TRBJ1-6	CASSLEGTGVSPLHF	TGCGCCAGCAGCTTGGAGGGGACAGGGGTCTCACCCCTCCACTTT
TRBV19	16	many	TRBD1	TRBJ1-5	CASSGFRTGPNQPQHF	TGTGCCAGTAGTGGGTTTCGGACAGGCCCAAATCAGCCCCAGCATTTT
TRBV28	16	NA	TRBD2	TRBJ2-1	CASSLAGIRTNNEQFF	TGTGCCAGCAGCCTAGCGGGTATACGTACGAACAATGAGCAGTTCTTC
TRBV2	14	NA	TRBD1	TRBJ2-1	CASSPQGQGVEQFF	TGTGCCAGCAGTCCTCAAGGACAGGGGGTTGAGCAGTTCTTC
TRBV9	15	NA	TRBD1	TRBJ1-2	CASTGTGRSDGGYTF	TGTGCCAGCACCGGGACAGGTCGGAGTGATGGCGGCTACACCTTC
TRBV6-2/TRBV6-3	13	NA	TRBD1	TRBJ2-7	CASSGNRGSEQYF	TGTGCCAGCAGTGGGAACAGGGGAAGCGAGCAGTACTTC
TRBV7-9	12	NA	NA	TRBJ1-6	CASSFVNSPLHF	TGTGCCAGCAGCTTCGTTAATTCACCCCTCCACTTT
TRBV6-2/TRBV6-3	15	NA	NA	TRBJ1-1	CASSSLRSAGTEAFF	TGTGCCAGCAGTTCGCTTAGATCTGCGGGTACTGAAGCTTTCTTT
TRBV6-1	19	NA	TRBD1	TRBJ2-6	CASSEDTGTGGDGANVLTF	TGTGCCAGCAGTGAAGATACCGGGACAGGGGGCGATGGGGCCAACGTCCTGACTTTC
TRBV28	13	NA	NA	TRBJ1-2	CASSPDSVYGYTF	TGTGCCAGCAGTCCCGACAGCGTCTATGGCTACACCTTC
TRBV9	15	NA	NA	TRBJ2-7	CASSVNAGPAYEQYF	TGTGCCAGCAGCGTTAACGCAGGGCCTGCCTACGAGCAGTACTTC
TRBV3-1/TRBV3-2	17	NA	NA	TRBJ2-1	CASSQDWAEPTYNEQFF	TGTGCCAGCAGCCAAGATTGGGCAGAACCCACCTACAATGAGCAGTTCTTC
TRBV6-5	15	NA	NA	TRBJ1-5	CASSYSAGSNQPQHF	TGTGCCAGCAGTTACTCGGCAGGGAGCAATCAGCCCCAGCATTTT
TRBV5-1	17	NA	NA	TRBJ1-4	CASSSGPTGPTNEKLFF	TGCGCCAGCAGCTCGGGCCCTACAGGACCAACTAATGAAAAACTGTTTTTT
TRBV4-3	16	NA	NA	TRBJ2-3	CASSQEAAGGTDTQYF	TGCGCCAGCAGCCAAGAAGCGGCAGGGGGCACAGATACGCAGTATTTT
TRBV4-3	16	NA	TRBD1	TRBJ1-1	CASSQEPRGRVTEAFF	TGCGCCAGCAGCCAAGAACCCAGGGGGCGAGTTACTGAAGCTTTCTTT
TRBV6-2/TRBV6-3	17	many	TRBD1	TRBJ2-1	CASSYSPTGGIYNEQFF	TGTGCCAGCAGTTACTCCCCCACAGGGGGCATCTACAATGAGCAGTTCTTC
TRBV2	16	NA	TRBD2	TRBJ2-5	CASSERLAGAGETQYF	TGTGCCAGCAGTGAACGGCTAGCGGGAGCGGGAGAGACCCAGTACTTC
TRBV27	15	NA	NA	TRBJ1-1	CASSFFGATATEAFF	TGTGCCAGCAGTTTCTTTGGGGCAACCGCCACTGAAGCTTTCTTT
TRBV18	16	NA	TRBD1	TRBJ2-1	CASSPRGTGDYNEQFF	TGTGCCAGCTCACCACGTGGGACAGGGGATTACAATGAGCAGTTCTTC
TRBV5-8	12	NA	NA	TRBJ2-5	CAGPDRQETQYF	TGTGCCGGACCGGACAGACAAGAGACCCAGTACTTC
TRBV6-4	18	NA	NA	TRBJ1-2	CASPTIRPGEGSRYGYTF	TGTGCCAGCCCAACTATCAGGCCAGGGGAGGGGAGTAGGTATGGCTACACCTTC
TRBV27	16	NA	NA	TRBJ2-2	CASSFRKGGVTGELFF	TGTGCCAGCAGTTTTCGGAAGGGGGGGGTCACCGGGGAGCTGTTTTTT
TRBV7-2	16	NA	TRBD2	TRBJ2-1	CASSSSLSGGAYEQFF	TGTGCCAGCAGCTCCTCTCTTAGCGGGGGGGCTTATGAGCAGTTCTTC
TRBV3-1/TRBV3-2	13	few	TRBD1	TRBJ1-5	CASSRDRDQPQHF	TGTGCCAGCAGCCGGGACAGGGATCAGCCCCAGCATTTT
TRBV3-1/TRBV3-2	12	once	NA	TRBJ2-7	CASSQARGEQYF	TGTGCCAGCAGCCAAGCACGAGGGGAGCAGTACTTC